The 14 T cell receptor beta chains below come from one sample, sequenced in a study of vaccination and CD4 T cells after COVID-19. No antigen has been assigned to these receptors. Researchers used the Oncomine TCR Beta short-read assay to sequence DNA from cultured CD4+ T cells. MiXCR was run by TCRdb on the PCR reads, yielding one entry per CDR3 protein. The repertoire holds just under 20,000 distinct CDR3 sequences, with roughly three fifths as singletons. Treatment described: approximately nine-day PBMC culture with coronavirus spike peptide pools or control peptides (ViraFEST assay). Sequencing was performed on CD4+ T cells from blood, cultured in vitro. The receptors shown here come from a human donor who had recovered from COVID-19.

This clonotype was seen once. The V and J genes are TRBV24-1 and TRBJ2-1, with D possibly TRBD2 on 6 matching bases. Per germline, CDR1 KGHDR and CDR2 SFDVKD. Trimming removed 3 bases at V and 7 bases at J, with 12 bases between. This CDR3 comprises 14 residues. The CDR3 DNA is TGTGCCACCAGTGATGAGGGAGGCAGGAATGAGCAGTTCTTC. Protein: CATSDEGGRNEQFF.

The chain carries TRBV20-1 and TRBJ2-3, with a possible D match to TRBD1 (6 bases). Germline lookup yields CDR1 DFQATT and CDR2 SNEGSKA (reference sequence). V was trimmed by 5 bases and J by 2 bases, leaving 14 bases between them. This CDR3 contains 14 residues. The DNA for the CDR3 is TGCAGTGCTTCAGGCGCAGGGGCCACAGATACGCAGTATTTT. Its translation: CSASGAGATDTQYF.

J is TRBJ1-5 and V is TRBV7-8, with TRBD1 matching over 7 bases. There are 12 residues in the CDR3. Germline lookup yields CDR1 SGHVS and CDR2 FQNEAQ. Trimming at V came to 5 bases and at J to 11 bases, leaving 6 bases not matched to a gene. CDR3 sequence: CASSPRTGAQHF. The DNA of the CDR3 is TGTGCCAGCAGCCCGAGGACAGGAGCCCAGCATTTT.

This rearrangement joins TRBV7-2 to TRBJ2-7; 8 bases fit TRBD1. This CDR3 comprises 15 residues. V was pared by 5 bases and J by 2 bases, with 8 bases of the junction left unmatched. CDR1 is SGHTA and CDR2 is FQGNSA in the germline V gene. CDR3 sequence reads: CASSTRTGPTYEQYF. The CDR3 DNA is TGTGCCAGCAGCACTCGGACAGGGCCGACCTACGAGCAGTACTTC.

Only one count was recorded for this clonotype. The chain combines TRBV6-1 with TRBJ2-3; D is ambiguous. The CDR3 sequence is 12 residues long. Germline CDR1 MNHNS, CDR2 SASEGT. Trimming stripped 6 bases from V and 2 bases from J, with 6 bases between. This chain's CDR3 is CASRSLTDTQYF. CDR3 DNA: TGTGCCAGCAGGTCACTCACAGATACGCAGTATTTT.

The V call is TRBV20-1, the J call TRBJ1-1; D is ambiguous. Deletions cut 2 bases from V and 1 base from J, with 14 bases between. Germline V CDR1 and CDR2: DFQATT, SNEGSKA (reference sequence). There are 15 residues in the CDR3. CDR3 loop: CSARKDGASNTEAFF. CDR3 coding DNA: TGCAGTGCTAGAAAAGACGGAGCTTCGAACACTGAAGCTTTCTTT.

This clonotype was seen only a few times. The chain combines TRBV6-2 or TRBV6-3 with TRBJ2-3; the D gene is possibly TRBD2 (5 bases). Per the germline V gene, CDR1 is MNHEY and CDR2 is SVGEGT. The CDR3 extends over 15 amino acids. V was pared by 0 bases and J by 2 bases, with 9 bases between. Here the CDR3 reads CASSYSRTVTDTQYF. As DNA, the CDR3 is TGTGCCAGCAGTTACTCGAGGACTGTCACAGATACGCAGTATTTT.

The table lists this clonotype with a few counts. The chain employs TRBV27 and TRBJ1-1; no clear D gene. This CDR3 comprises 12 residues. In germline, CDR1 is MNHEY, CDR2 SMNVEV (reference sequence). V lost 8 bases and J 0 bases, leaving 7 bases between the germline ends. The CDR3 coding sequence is TGTGCCAGCGATGACCTGAACACTGAAGCTTTCTTT. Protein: CASDDLNTEAFF.

The CDR3 coding sequence is TGTGCCAGTAGTGAGGGACTAGCGGCCACAGATACGCAGTATTTT. Translating gives CASSEGLAATDTQYF. This rearrangement joins TRBV19 to TRBJ2-3; 11 positions match TRBD2. Trimming took 5 bases from V and 2 from J; bases not matched to a gene: 3. Germline lookup yields CDR1 LNHDA and CDR2 SQIVND (reference sequence). There are 15 residues in the CDR3.

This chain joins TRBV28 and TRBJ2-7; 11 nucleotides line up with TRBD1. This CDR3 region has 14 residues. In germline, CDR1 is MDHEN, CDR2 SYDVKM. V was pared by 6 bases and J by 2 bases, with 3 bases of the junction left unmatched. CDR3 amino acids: CASRQGQGAYEQYF. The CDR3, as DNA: TGTGCCAGCAGACAGGGACAGGGGGCCTACGAGCAGTACTTC.

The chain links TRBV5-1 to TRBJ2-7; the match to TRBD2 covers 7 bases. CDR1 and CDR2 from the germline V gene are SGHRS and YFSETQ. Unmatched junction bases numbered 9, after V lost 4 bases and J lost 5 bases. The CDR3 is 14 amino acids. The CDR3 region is CASSLSGTNDEQYF. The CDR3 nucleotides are TGCGCCAGCAGCCTCTCTGGGACTAACGACGAGCAGTACTTC.

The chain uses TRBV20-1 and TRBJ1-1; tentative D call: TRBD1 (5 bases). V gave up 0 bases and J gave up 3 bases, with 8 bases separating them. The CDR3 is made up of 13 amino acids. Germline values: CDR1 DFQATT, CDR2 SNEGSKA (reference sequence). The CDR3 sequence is CSARETEYTEAFF. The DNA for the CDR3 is TGCAGTGCTAGAGAGACAGAATACACTGAAGCTTTCTTT.

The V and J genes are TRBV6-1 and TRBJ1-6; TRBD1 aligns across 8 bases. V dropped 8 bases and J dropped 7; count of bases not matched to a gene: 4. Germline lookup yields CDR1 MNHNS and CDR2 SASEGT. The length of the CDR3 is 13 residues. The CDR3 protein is CASGTGINSPLHF. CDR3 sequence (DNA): TGTGCCAGCGGGACAGGCATCAATTCACCCCTCCACTTT.

The CDR3 DNA reads TGTGCCGCGCAGCGGGACATCAACACAGATACGCAGTATTTT. Translated: CAAQRDINTDTQYF. The chain recombines TRBV6-1 with TRBJ2-3, with a weak D call TRBD2 (7 bases). The germline V gene has CDR1 MNHNS and CDR2 SASEGT. The CDR3 runs 14 residues. V dropped 11 bases and J dropped 2 bases, with 17 bases sitting between them.